Shown below are 18 T cell receptor beta chains from a single sample sequenced in a study of CD8 T cells in Susac syndrome. Random hexamers were used to reverse transcribe the RNA input (roughly 0.5 to 1 ug). MiXCR, applied by TCRdb to the immunoSEQ multiplex PCR reads, yields one record per CDR3 protein. The data show under 200,000 distinct CDR3 sequences, approximately 93% seen once. The sample was CD4+ T cells from PBMCs. Every receptor here comes from a human donor in good health.

The rearrangement links TRBV7-4 to TRBJ2-7; TRBD1 agrees at 9 bases. Germline V CDR1 and CDR2: SGHVT, SQSDAQ. This CDR3 region has 16 residues. J gave up 5 bases and V 4 bases, and 12 bases lay outside the gene matches. The CDR3 DNA reads TGTGCCAGCAGCTCCAGGCCGGGACAGGGCAGCAACGAGCAGTACGTC. This encodes CASSSRPGQGSNEQYV.

This chain connects TRBV24-1 to TRBJ2-3, with D maybe TRBD2 (7 bases). The CDR3 has 15 residues. Trimming shortened V by 2 bases and J by 1 base, and 9 bases separated the two germline ends. Germline V gives CDR1 KGHDR, CDR2 SFDVKD. The CDR3 DNA is TGTGCCACCAGTGATTGGGGGGGCCGCACAGATACGCAGTATTTT. Encoded protein: CATSDWGGRTDTQYF.

The gene calls are TRBV6-2 or TRBV6-3 and TRBJ2-5; D might be TRBD1 or TRBD2, each matching 6 bases. Germline V gene lookup returns CDR1 MNHEY and CDR2 SVGEGT. The CDR3 contains 13 residues. V was clipped by 6 bases and J by 1 base, with 9 bases between them. The CDR3 loop is CASRRGVQETQYF. Written as DNA, the CDR3 is TGTGCCAGCAGGAGGGGGGTCCAAGAGACCCAGTACTTC.

The chain couples TRBV5-1 to TRBJ2-3; perhaps TRBD1 as D (6 bases). The CDR3 has 15 residues. The V gene lost 3 bases and the J gene lost 3 bases, with 14 bases spanning the gap. The V gene's germline CDR1 is SGHRS and CDR2 YFSETQ. CDR3 protein: CASSSRGVETDTQYF. The DNA of the CDR3 is TGCGCCAGCAGCTCCAGGGGTGTGGAGACAGATACGCAGTATTTT.

This clonotype was recorded only once. The genes are TRBV5-1 and TRBJ1-1; D perhaps matches TRBD1 (5 bases). The ends were cut back, 3 bases at V and 1 base at J, with 7 bases in the middle. Per the germline V gene, CDR1 is SGHRS and CDR2 is YFSETQ. This CDR3 comprises 13 residues. The CDR3 reads CASSSTENTEAFF. In DNA form, the CDR3 reads TGCGCCAGCAGCTCGACAGAGAACACTGAAGCTTTCTTT.

A few counts support this clonotype. This chain uses TRBV29-1 with TRBJ1-2; D ambiguous. V lost 3 bases to trimming and J lost 6 bases, with 11 bases between them. CDR3 size: 12 residues. Germline CDR1 reads SQVTM; CDR2 reads ANQGSEA. CDR3: CSVDHGSDGYTF. For the CDR3, the DNA is TGCAGCGTTGACCACGGGTCGGATGGCTACACCTTC.

The chain joins TRBV9 to TRBJ1-1; the match to TRBD1 covers 8 bases. The CDR3 is made up of 15 amino acids. After removal of 4 bases from V and 1 base from J, the junction contained 6 bases not matched to a gene. Germline V lookup: CDR1 SGDLS, CDR2 YYNGEE. The CDR3 DNA sequence: TGTGCCAGCAGCTTGACCGGGACAGGGAACACTGAAGCTTTCTTT. Amino acids: CASSLTGTGNTEAFF.

This chain joins TRBV30 and TRBJ1-2; D is unresolved. Looked up from germline, CDR1 is GTSNPN and CDR2 is SVGIG (reference sequence). V was shortened by 2 bases and J by 7 bases, with 5 bases between the two germline ends. This CDR3 comprises 10 residues. In DNA form, the CDR3 reads TGTGCCTGGAGTCCCCCTGGCTACACCTTC. Amino acid sequence: CAWSPPGYTF.

V gene TRBV29-1 combines with J gene TRBJ1-5; no firm D call. The V gene lost 5 bases and the J gene lost 15 bases, with 23 bases spanning the gap. This CDR3 contains 13 residues. Per germline, CDR1 SQVTM and CDR2 ANQGSEA. The CDR3 reads CSVRKKVAGRRHF. CDR3 DNA: TGCAGCGTTCGAAAGAAGGTCGCCGGCAGGAGGCATTTT.

The chain joins TRBV5-1 to TRBJ1-2; D is perhaps TRBD1 (5 bases). CDR1 is SGHRS and CDR2 is YFSETQ in the germline V gene. V dropped 4 bases and J dropped 3 bases, with 13 bases sitting between them. The CDR3 is 14 amino acids. In DNA, the CDR3 is TGCGCCAGCAGCGTTGACGACAGCGACTATGGCTACACCTTC. Amino acid sequence: CASSVDDSDYGYTF.

The chain links TRBV6-2 or TRBV6-3 to TRBJ2-7, with D possibly called TRBD1 or TRBD2 (5 bases each). The germline V gene encodes CDR1 MNHEY and CDR2 SVGEGT. This CDR3 region has 16 residues. V lost 6 bases to trimming and J lost 1 base, with 19 bases between them. The CDR3 reads CASSQGRGGLSYEQYV. CDR3 sequence (DNA): TGTGCCAGCAGCCAGGGCCGGGGTGGTTTGTCCTACGAGCAGTACGTC.

The V gene is TRBV19, the J gene TRBJ1-1, with a possible D match to TRBD1 (5 bases). CDR1 and CDR2 from the germline V gene are LNHDA and SQIVND (reference sequence). This CDR3 is built from 14 residues. The V and J ends lost 4 bases and 3 bases respectively, with 12 bases between them. The DNA for the CDR3 is TGTGCCAGTAGTAAGGTTTCCAGGGACACTGAAGCTTTCTTT. Translation gives CASSKVSRDTEAFF. Full variable domain (outside the CDR3, taken from reference TRBV19 and TRBJ1-1): DGGITQSPKYLFRKEGQNVTLSCEQNLNHDAMYWYRQDPGQGLRLIYYSQIVNDFQKGDIAEGYSVSREKKESFPLTVTSAQKNPTAFYLCASSKVSRDTEAFFGQGTRLTVV.

V is TRBV4-1 and J is TRBJ2-6; 13 nucleotides line up with TRBD2. This CDR3 has 18 residues. Germline values: CDR1 MGHRA, CDR2 YSYEKL. Losses at the gene ends were 1 base for V and 5 bases for J; bases not matched to a gene: 5. The CDR3 reads CASSQGGLAGMWANVLTF. The CDR3 DNA follows: TGCGCCAGCAGCCAAGGGGGACTAGCGGGGATGTGGGCCAACGTCCTGACTTTC.

The V gene is TRBV15, the J gene TRBJ2-1, with 8 bases that match TRBD2. The CDR3 is 14 amino acids. The V and J ends lost 9 bases and 8 bases, in that order; junction bases with no gene match: 12. Germline lookup yields CDR1 LNHNV and CDR2 YYDKDF (reference sequence). The CDR3 bases are TGTGCCACTTCCAGCGGGGGCACTGGGGATGAGCAGTTCTTC. Translation: CATSSGGTGDEQFF.

This sequence joins TRBV2 and TRBJ2-2, with 8 nucleotides matching TRBD1. Germline V lookup: CDR1 SNHLY, CDR2 FYNNEI. The CDR3 is 14 residues long. Unmatched junction bases numbered 0, after V lost 6 bases and J lost 0 bases. The CDR3: CASRQGANTGELFF. The CDR3, as DNA: TGTGCCAGCAGACAGGGGGCGAACACCGGGGAGCTGTTTTTT.

The rearrangement uses TRBV9 and TRBJ1-2; the D gene is possibly TRBD1 (5 bases). The CDR3 has 12 amino acids. V was cut by 3 bases and J by 7 bases, with 10 bases left in between. From germline, CDR1 is SGDLS and CDR2 YYNGEE. In DNA form, the CDR3 reads TGTGCCAGCAGCGGAGGGGCTCGTGGCTACACCTTC. Translated, it gives CASSGGARGYTF.

This sequence joins TRBV6-1 and TRBJ1-2; D may be TRBD1 (5 bases). The V gene's germline CDR1 is MNHNS and CDR2 SASEGT. This CDR3 comprises 13 residues. V was cut by 2 bases and J by 5 bases, with 9 bases left in between. CDR3 loop: CASSETGFYGYTF. CDR3 DNA: TGTGCCAGCAGTGAAACAGGATTTTATGGCTACACCTTC.

V and J are TRBV11-2 and TRBJ2-7; 8 nucleotides line up with TRBD2. V gave up 1 base and J gave up 2 bases; unmatched junction bases: 13. There are 18 residues in the CDR3. Germline CDR1 reads SGHAT; CDR2 reads FQNNGV. The CDR3 region has the DNA TGTGCCAGCAGCTTAGGGCCACCGGGACTAGACGACACCTACGAGCAGTACTTC. Its translation is CASSLGPPGLDDTYEQYF.